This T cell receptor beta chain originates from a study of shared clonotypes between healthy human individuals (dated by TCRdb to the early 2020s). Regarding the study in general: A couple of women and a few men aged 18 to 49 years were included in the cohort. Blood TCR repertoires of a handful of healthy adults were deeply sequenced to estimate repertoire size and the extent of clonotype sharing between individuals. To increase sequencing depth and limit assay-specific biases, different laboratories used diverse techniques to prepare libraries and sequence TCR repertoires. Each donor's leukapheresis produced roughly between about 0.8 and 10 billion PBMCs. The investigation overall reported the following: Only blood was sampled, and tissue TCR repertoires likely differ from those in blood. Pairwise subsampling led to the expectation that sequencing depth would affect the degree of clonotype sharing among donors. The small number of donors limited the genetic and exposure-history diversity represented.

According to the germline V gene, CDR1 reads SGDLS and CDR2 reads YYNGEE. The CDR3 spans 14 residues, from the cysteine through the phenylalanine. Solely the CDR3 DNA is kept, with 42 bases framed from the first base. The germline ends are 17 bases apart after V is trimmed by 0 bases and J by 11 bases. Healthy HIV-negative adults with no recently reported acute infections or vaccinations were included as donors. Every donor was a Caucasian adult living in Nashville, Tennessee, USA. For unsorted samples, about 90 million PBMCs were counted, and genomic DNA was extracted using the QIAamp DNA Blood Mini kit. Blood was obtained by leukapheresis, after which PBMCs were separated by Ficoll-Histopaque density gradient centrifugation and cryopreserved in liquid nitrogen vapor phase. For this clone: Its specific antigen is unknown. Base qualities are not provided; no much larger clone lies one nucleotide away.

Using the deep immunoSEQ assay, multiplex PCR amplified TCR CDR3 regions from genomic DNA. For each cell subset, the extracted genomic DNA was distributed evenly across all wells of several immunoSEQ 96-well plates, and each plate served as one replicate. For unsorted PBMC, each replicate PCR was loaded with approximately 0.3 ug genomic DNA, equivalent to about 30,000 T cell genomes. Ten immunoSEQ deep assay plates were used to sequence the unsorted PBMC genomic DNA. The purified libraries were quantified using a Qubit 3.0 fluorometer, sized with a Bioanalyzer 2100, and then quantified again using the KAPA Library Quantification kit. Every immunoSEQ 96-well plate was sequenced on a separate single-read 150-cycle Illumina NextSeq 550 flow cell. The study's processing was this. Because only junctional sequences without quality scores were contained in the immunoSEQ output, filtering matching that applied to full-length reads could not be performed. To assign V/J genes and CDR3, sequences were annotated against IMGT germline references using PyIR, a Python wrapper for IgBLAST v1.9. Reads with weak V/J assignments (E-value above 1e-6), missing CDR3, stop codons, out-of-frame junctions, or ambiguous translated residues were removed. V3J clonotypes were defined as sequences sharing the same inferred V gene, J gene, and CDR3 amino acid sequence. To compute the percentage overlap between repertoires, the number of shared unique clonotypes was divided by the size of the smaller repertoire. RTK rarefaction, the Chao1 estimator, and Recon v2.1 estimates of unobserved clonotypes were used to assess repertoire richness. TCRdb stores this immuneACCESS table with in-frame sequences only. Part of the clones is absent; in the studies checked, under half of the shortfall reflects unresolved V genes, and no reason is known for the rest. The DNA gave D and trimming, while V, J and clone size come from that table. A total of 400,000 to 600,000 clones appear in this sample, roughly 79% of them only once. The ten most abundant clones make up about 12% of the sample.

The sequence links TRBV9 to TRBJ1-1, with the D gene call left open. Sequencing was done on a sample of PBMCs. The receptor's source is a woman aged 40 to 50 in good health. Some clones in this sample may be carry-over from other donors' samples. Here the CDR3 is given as CASSVDSDFSPAFF. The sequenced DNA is TGTGCCAGCAGCGTAGACTCGGATTTTTCACCCGCTTTCTTT.